The 5 T cell receptor beta chains given below trace back to one sample, sequenced in a study of blood T cell repertoires in COVID-19 (dated by TCRdb to 2019 to 2021). The library was produced with the immunoSEQ multiplex PCR assay. What TCRdb holds here is the immuneACCESS table cut down to in-frame rearrangements. Part of the clones is not present; checked against another copy, under half of the missing clones reflect an unresolved V gene, and the others are unexplained. This sample gives around 100,000 clones in total; almost 80% of them show up just once. Roughly an eighth of the sample rests with the top ten. Sequenced material: peripheral blood. The receptors come from a woman in her 70s with acute or convalescent COVID-19.

The CDR3 protein is CASSTRDRVSPLHF. The CDR3 DNA is TGTGCCAGCAGCACCCGGGACAGGGTTTCACCCCTCCACTTT. The genes are TRBV5-8 and TRBJ1-6; TRBD1 matches at 9 bases. The CDR3 has 14 amino acids. V lost 4 bases and J lost 9; bases outside the gene matches: 5. Germline V gene sequence: CDR1 SGHTS, CDR2 YDEGEE.

The genes are TRBV10-3 and TRBJ2-3, with 7 bases that match TRBD2. The V segment lost 11 bases and the J segment 0 bases; nucleotides outside the gene matches: 8. From germline, CDR1 is ENHRY and CDR2 SYGVKD. The CDR3 loop spans 14 amino acids. The CDR3 DNA reads as TGTGCCGCCAGCGGGGCCGCTAGCACAGATACGCAGTATTTT. Translating it yields CAASGAASTDTQYF.

CDR3 in DNA: TGTGCCAGCAGCTCTTTGACAGGGGGGAACACTGAAGCTTTCTTT. Translating gives CASSSLTGGNTEAFF. This rearrangement joins TRBV7-6 to TRBJ1-1, with TRBD1 matching 9 bases. CDR3 length equals 15 residues. J was trimmed by 1 base and V by 4 bases; bases with no gene match: 4. The germline V gene has CDR1 SGHVS and CDR2 FNYEAQ.

The rearrangement links TRBV7-3 to TRBJ2-3, with D possibly TRBD2 on 6 matching bases. V was shortened by 4 bases and J by 1 base, with 9 bases between the two germline ends. Per the germline V gene, CDR1 is SGHTA and CDR2 is FQGTGA. This CDR3 is 14 amino acids long. For the CDR3, the DNA is TGTGCCAGCAGCTCGGGACTGCGCACAGATACGCAGTATTTT. Its protein is CASSSGLRTDTQYF.

The chain carries TRBV7-8 and TRBJ1-3, with unresolved D. The CDR3 loop spans 17 amino acids. The germline V and J ends were trimmed by 4 bases and 0 bases, with 16 bases remaining between them. Germline V gene sequence: CDR1 SGHVS, CDR2 FQNEAQ. The CDR3 sequence is CASSSRLNSLSGNTIYF. Written as DNA, the CDR3 is TGTGCCAGCAGCTCTCGGCTTAACAGCCTCTCTGGAAACACCATATATTTT.